This T cell receptor (beta chain) was identified during a study of identifying expanded T cells in peripheral blood. This CDR3 comprises 14 residues. Trimming removed 7 bases at V and 4 bases at J, with 16 bases between. Germline V CDR1 and CDR2: LGHNA, YSLEER. The assay was immunoSEQ multiplex PCR, and TCRdb's table has in-frame clones only and misses some. The data show tens of thousands of clones, more than 70% seen once. The chain links TRBV4-3 to TRBJ1-1, with D possibly being TRBD1 (6 bases). This clonotype originated in a person aged 18-70 years in good health. The sample taken for sequencing was blood. CDR3 sequence (DNA): TGCGCCAGCACCCAGCAGGGGCAAGGCACTGAAGCTTTCTTT. It specifies CASTQQGQGTEAFF.